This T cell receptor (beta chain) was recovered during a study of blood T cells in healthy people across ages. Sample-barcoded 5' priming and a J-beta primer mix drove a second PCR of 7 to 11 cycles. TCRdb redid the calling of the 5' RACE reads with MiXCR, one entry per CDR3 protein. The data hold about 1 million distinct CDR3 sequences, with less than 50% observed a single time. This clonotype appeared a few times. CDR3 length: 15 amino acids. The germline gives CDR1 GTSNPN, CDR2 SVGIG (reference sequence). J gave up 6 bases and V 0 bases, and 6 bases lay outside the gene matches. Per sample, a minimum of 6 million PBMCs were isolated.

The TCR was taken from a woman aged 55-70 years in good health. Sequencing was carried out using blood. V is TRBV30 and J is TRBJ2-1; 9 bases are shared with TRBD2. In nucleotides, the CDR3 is TGTGCCTGGAGTGTCATGGCTAGCGGGGTCAATGAGCAGTTCTTC. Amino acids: CAWSVMASGVNEQFF.